This TCR beta chain comes out of a study of cytomegalovirus exposure and HLA in healthy donors. Study summary: Genotyping of 300 to 450 donors showed that around 86% belonged to the Caucasian-associated ancestry cluster. Study findings and constraints: CMV serostatus was the only immune exposure information that was available. Analysis performed later found 16,000 or so TCR beta sequences associated with HLA alleles at 0.05 false discovery rate.

A word on this clone: The antigen remains undetermined.

In the PCR, 60 Vbeta and 13 Jbeta primers were used. Some clones are missing from TCRdb's copy, which holds only in-frame ones; the method was immunoSEQ multiplex PCR. Of 150,000 or so clones in the sample, around 75% are singletons; the top ten hold roughly 8.2%. Sequencing input: PBMCs. This clonotype was sampled from a woman aged 35 to 49 in good health and CMV-seropositive.

CDR3 residues: CASSSQGYTF. In DNA, the CDR3 is TGTGCCAGCAGTTCACAGGGCTACACCTTC. The genes are TRBV28 and TRBJ1-2, with no clear D. Germline lookup yields CDR1 MDHEN and CDR2 SYDVKM. The CDR3 runs to 10 residues. Trimming pared 4 bases from V and 8 bases from J, leaving 5 bases between.